The T cell receptor (beta chain) under discussion was sequenced for a study of cytomegalovirus exposure and HLA in healthy donors. Findings and limits, study-wide: CMV serostatus was the sole immune exposure data available.

As to this clone: The antigen is undetermined.

PCR involved 60 Vbeta and 13 Jbeta primers. Repertoires were generated with immunoSEQ multiplex PCR, while TCRdb's copy carries only in-frame clones and drops some. This repertoire shows roughly 120,000 clones, 81% found once; its top ten account for about 3.9%. The sample was PBMCs. The TCR sequence derives from a woman in her twenties or thirties in good health and CMV-seronegative.

The CDR3 DNA sequence: TGTGCCAGCAGCTTGCAGGGGGCGTTGGGCTACACCTTC. Its translation is CASSLQGALGYTF. The gene calls are TRBV7-8 and TRBJ1-2; the match to TRBD1 covers 8 bases. The V segment lost 3 bases and the J segment 8 bases; nucleotides outside the gene matches: 5. CDR1 is SGHVS and CDR2 is FQNEAQ in the germline V gene. The CDR3 totals 13 residues.